This T cell receptor (beta chain) was sequenced for a study of blood T cell repertoires in COVID-19. Study background: Sources were T cells, B-cell-depleted T cells, or PBMCs; the material itself was cDNA or gDNA.

Some clones are missing from TCRdb's copy, which holds only in-frame ones; the method was immunoSEQ multiplex PCR. Here the sample spans 210,000 or so clones, 75% to 90% being singletons. The germline V gene has CDR1 MDHEN and CDR2 SYDVKM. The CDR3 is 15 residues long. After removal of 6 bases from V and 1 base from J, the junction contained 4 bases not matched to a gene. Remarks on this clone: Other DNA variants within this sample encode the same CDR3.

Sequencing input: PBMCs or T cells enriched from blood (not recorded which). This TCR derives from a woman aged 30 to 39 who had been exposed to COVID-19. This chain links TRBV28 with TRBJ1-5; 9 bases fit TRBD1. CDR3 DNA: TGTGCCAGCAGATCCGGGACAGGGAGCAATCAGCCCCAGCATTTT. It translates to CASRSGTGSNQPQHF. The full variable domain, rest sourced from reference TRBV28 and TRBJ1-5, is DVKVTQSSRYLVKRTGEKVFLECVQDMDHENMFWYRQDPGLGLRLIYFSYDVKMKEKGDIPEGYSVSREKKERFSLILESASTNQTSMYLCASRSGTGSNQPQHFGDGTRLSIL.